These 3 T cell receptor beta chains originate from one sample sequenced in a study of PD-L1 blockade in urothelial cancer listed by TCRdb under 2017. The time point label corresponds to: pretreatment peripheral blood. Libraries were made using the immunoSEQ multiplex PCR assay. This immuneACCESS table, as held by TCRdb, lists in-frame sequences with V and J called but not all clones. Of the missing ones, under half trace to an unresolved V gene in checked studies; the others have no known cause. The sample contains roughly 130,000 clones, roughly 80% of them found a single time. The ten most abundant clones make up about 2.9% of the sample. The sequencing used PBMCs, collected around atezolizumab (anti-PD-L1) treatment. These receptors were collected from a man in his fifties or sixties with urothelial cancer.

Only one count was recorded for this clone. This sequence joins TRBV18 and TRBJ2-5; 7 bases line up with TRBD2. V shed 1 base and J 0 bases; nucleotides not matched to a gene: 2. Germline assignment: CDR1 KGHSH and CDR2 LQKENI. The CDR3 is 15 residues long. The DNA for the CDR3 is TGTGCCAGCTCACCACGACTAGCTAACCAAGAGACCCAGTACTTC. This codes for CASSPRLANQETQYF.

This chain connects TRBV7-6 to TRBJ1-2; 11 nucleotides agree with TRBD1. After removal of 5 bases from V and 4 bases from J, the junction contained 6 bases not matched to a gene. Germline CDR1 is SGHVS and CDR2 is FNYEAQ. CDR3 size: 15 residues. CDR3 bases: TGTGCCAGCAGCCCACGGACAGGGGGCGGCTATGGCTACACCTTC. This gives the protein CASSPRTGGGYGYTF.

This sequence joins TRBV7-2 and TRBJ1-5; TRBD1 matches at 8 bases. CDR1 and CDR2 from the germline V gene are SGHTA and FQGNSA. The CDR3 is made up of 16 amino acids. J gave up 6 bases and V 5 bases, and 12 bases lay outside the gene matches. Here the CDR3 reads CASSQGGRGRGQPQHF. The DNA for the CDR3 is TGTGCCAGCAGCCAGGGCGGCAGGGGGCGGGGTCAGCCCCAGCATTTT.